Shown below are 24 T cell receptor beta chains from a single sample sequenced in a study of human T cells and chemical hapten exposure. Time point reported: pre-sensitization, week 0. As to treatment: therapeutic diphenylcyclopropenone sensitization with weekly scalp DPC. One entry per CDR3 protein results from TCRdb running MiXCR on the RACE reads. The sample yields roughly 88,000 distinct CDR3 sequences, 9.6% seen once. Sample: whole blood, taken in connection with sensitization to the hapten diphenylcyclopropenone (DPC). The receptor source for this set is a woman in her forties with alopecia areata. Some clones in this sample may be carry-over from other donors' samples.

There are many counts of this clonotype. This rearrangement joins TRBV27 to TRBJ2-7, with D possibly matching TRBD2 (6 bases). The germline V and J ends were trimmed by 2 bases and 2 bases, with 10 bases remaining between them. The length of the CDR3 is 14 residues. CDR1 and CDR2 from the germline V gene are MNHEY and SMNVEV (reference sequence). The CDR3 is CASSLGGDPYEQYF. DNA of the CDR3: TGTGCCAGCAGTTTAGGCGGGGACCCCTACGAGCAGTACTTC.

The gene calls are TRBV14 and TRBJ2-2; D remains unclear. The ends were cut back, 1 base at V and 6 bases at J, with 21 bases in the middle. Germline CDR1 and CDR2: SGHDN and FVKESK. The CDR3 contains 18 residues. The CDR3 DNA is TGTGCCAGCAGCCAAGGAATCGGCCAGTTGGGGATCGCCGGGGAGCTGTTTTTT. It specifies CASSQGIGQLGIAGELFF.

In its sample, this clonotype was seen a few times. The gene calls are TRBV28 and TRBJ1-5; D is uncertain. Germline V lookup: CDR1 MDHEN, CDR2 SYDVKM. The CDR3 extends over 12 amino acids. Between the trimmed V and J ends, which lost 5 bases and 7 bases, there was a span of 9 bases. The CDR3 sequence is CASSIPEQPQHF. The DNA for the CDR3 is TGTGCCAGCAGTATTCCGGAGCAGCCCCAGCATTTT.

The V gene is TRBV27, the J gene TRBJ1-1; 10 positions match TRBD1. Germline V lookup: CDR1 MNHEY, CDR2 SMNVEV (reference sequence). This CDR3 is 16 amino acids long. With V trimmed by 5 bases and J by 8 bases, 14 bases remained unmatched. The DNA of the CDR3 is TGTGCCAGCAGTCGGACAGGGGGGATTTGGGGATCCGAAGCTTTCTTT. Translation gives CASSRTGGIWGSEAFF.

This clonotype has at least ten counts. The chain carries TRBV7-2 and TRBJ2-1; perhaps TRBD2 as D (5 bases). The CDR3 extends over 13 amino acids. Looked up from germline, CDR1 is SGHTA and CDR2 is FQGNSA. V was clipped by 5 bases and J by 5 bases, with 10 bases between them. The chain's CDR3 is CASSPGSNNEQFF. The CDR3 bases are TGTGCCAGCAGCCCGGGATCCAACAATGAGCAGTTCTTC.

This clonotype was found many times. The chain carries TRBV18 and TRBJ1-1; a possible D gene is TRBD1 (6 bases). The CDR3 is 14 amino acids. V gave up 3 bases and J gave up 4 bases, with 12 bases separating them. Germline loops: CDR1 KGHSH, CDR2 LQKENI. In DNA, the CDR3 is TGTGCCAGCTCACCTCAGGGGAAGAGCACTGAAGCTTTCTTT. Protein sequence: CASSPQGKSTEAFF. Full variable domain (missing parts from reference TRBV18 and TRBJ1-1): NAGVMQNPRHLVRRRGQEARLRCSPMKGHSHVYWYRQLPEEGLKFMVYLQKENIIDESGMPKERFSAEFPKEGPSILRIQQVVRGDSAAYFCASSPQGKSTEAFFGQGTRLTVV.

This clonotype has at least ten counts. The genes are TRBV28 and TRBJ2-5; D remains unclear. V dropped 4 bases and J dropped 2 bases, with 11 bases sitting between them. From germline, CDR1 is MDHEN and CDR2 SYDVKM. The CDR3 contains 14 residues. The CDR3, as DNA: TGTGCCAGCAGTTGGACCGCCTTACAAGAGACCCAGTACTTC. Encoded protein: CASSWTALQETQYF.

The chain joins TRBV10-3 to TRBJ2-1; 15 bases map to TRBD2. This CDR3 has 16 amino acids. Germline V CDR1 and CDR2: ENHRY, SYGVKD. The junction had 5 bases not matched to a gene; V was cut back by 7 bases and J by 4 bases. This chain's CDR3 is CAITPGLAGGYNEQFF. CDR3 sequence (DNA): TGTGCCATCACCCCGGGACTAGCGGGGGGTTACAATGAGCAGTTCTTC.

This clonotype was counted at least ten times. The V call is TRBV6-6, the J call TRBJ1-5; unclear D gene. The V and J ends lost 0 bases and 2 bases respectively, with 14 bases between them. The V gene's germline CDR1 is MNHNY and CDR2 SVGAGI (reference sequence). The CDR3 covers 17 residues. As DNA, the CDR3 is TGTGCCAGCAGTTACTCCAGAACCCCGGTGGGCAATCAGCCCCAGCATTTT. Translated: CASSYSRTPVGNQPQHF.

This clonotype has a handful of counts. The rearrangement links TRBV5-4 to TRBJ2-5, with unresolved D. The CDR3 runs to 13 residues. V was trimmed by 2 bases and J by 1 base, leaving 6 bases between them. Germline V gene data show CDR1 as SGHNT and CDR2 as YYREEE (reference sequence). The CDR3 sequence is CASSFFVQETQYF. The CDR3 bases are TGTGCCAGCAGCTTTTTCGTCCAAGAGACCCAGTACTTC.

This clonotype was detected only a few times. The chain combines TRBV27 with TRBJ2-1, with D maybe TRBD1 (6 bases). The CDR3 contains 14 residues. Germline assignment: CDR1 MNHEY and CDR2 SMNVEV (reference sequence). V lost 3 bases, J lost 9 bases, and 15 bases lay in between. In DNA form, the CDR3 reads TGTGCCAGCAGTTTCAGGGGCCCCATGGGTGAGCAGTTCTTC. Its translation: CASSFRGPMGEQFF.

Points on this clonotype: Possible read error: a much larger clone is one base away. V is TRBV6-2 or TRBV6-3 and J is TRBJ2-1; TRBD1 aligns across 9 bases. The CDR3 totals 17 residues. Looked up from germline, CDR1 is MNHEY and CDR2 is SVGEGT. Trimming took 4 bases from V and 1 from J; bases not matched to a gene: 8. CDR3 region: CASSCSETGGSYNEQFF. CDR3 in DNA: TGTGCCAGCAGTTGCTCCGAGACAGGGGGTTCCTACAATGAGCAGTTCTTC.

This clonotype was found many times. The chain has TRBV27 and TRBJ2-7, with D tentatively TRBD2 (5 bases). Germline CDR1 is MNHEY and CDR2 is SMNVEV (reference sequence). Trimming stripped 0 bases from V and 12 bases from J, with 12 bases between. The CDR3 runs to 12 residues. The CDR3: CASSLSGRAWYF. The CDR3 DNA sequence: TGTGCCAGCAGTTTATCAGGGCGGGCATGGTACTTC.

This rearrangement joins TRBV6-1 to TRBJ2-3, with 8 positions matching TRBD2. CDR1 MNHNS and CDR2 SASEGT come from the germline V gene. Trimming cost V 5 bases and J 2 bases; bases outside gene matches: 3. The CDR3 extends over 14 amino acids. The CDR3 loop reads CASSQRGNTDTQYF. DNA of the CDR3: TGTGCCAGCAGTCAGCGGGGGAACACAGATACGCAGTATTTT.

The chain recombines TRBV4-3 with TRBJ2-2; 8 positions match TRBD2. Germline V gene data show CDR1 as LGHNA and CDR2 as YSLEER. The CDR3 is made up of 17 amino acids. V lost 4 bases, J lost 3 bases, and 10 bases stayed unmatched. CDR3 DNA sequence: TGCGCCAGCAGCCCAAGCGGGGGACCGCGGGACACCGGGGAGCTGTTTTTT. Translation gives CASSPSGGPRDTGELFF.

Many counts were recorded for this clonotype. Written as DNA, the CDR3 is TGTGCCAGCAGCCTCCGGACAGGGGGCGGTAGTAAGGAGCAGTACTTC. Amino acids: CASSLRTGGGSKEQYF. The V and J genes are TRBV3-1 and TRBJ2-7, with TRBD1 matching 11 bases. The trim removed 4 bases at V and 7 bases at J, leaving 12 bases unmatched. CDR3 length: 16 residues. CDR1 and CDR2 from the germline V gene are LGHDT and YNNKEL (reference sequence).

This clonotype was seen many times. The chain employs TRBV4-3 and TRBJ2-1; the match to TRBD2 covers 12 bases. J was trimmed by 9 bases and V by 4 bases; bases with no gene match: 10. The CDR3 consists of 16 residues. Germline V gene data show CDR1 as LGHNA and CDR2 as YSLEER. The CDR3 reads CASSRTSGTPGGEQFF. The CDR3 region has the DNA TGCGCCAGCAGCCGGACTAGCGGGACACCTGGCGGTGAGCAGTTCTTC.

Notes on this clonotype: A much larger clone differs by one base, so this may be a read error. The chain couples TRBV14 to TRBJ2-3; D is uncertain. CDR3 length: 17 residues. Trimming took off 4 bases at V and 8 bases at J, with 25 bases between the two ends. From germline, CDR1 is SGHDN and CDR2 FVKESK. CDR3 nucleotides: TGTGCCAGCAGCCCTTGGAACTTCGGCACATTTAGAGTTACGCAGTATTTT. Amino acid sequence: CASSPWNFGTFRVTQYF.

This clonotype was found a few times. The chain uses TRBV5-1 and TRBJ2-1; 13 bases are a match to TRBD2. The ends lost 4 bases at V and 4 bases at J; junction bases unmatched: 2. The CDR3 length is 15 residues. Germline V gene lookup returns CDR1 SGHRS and CDR2 YFSETQ. This chain's CDR3 is CASSQLAGGYNEQFF. The CDR3 DNA reads as TGCGCCAGCAGCCAACTAGCGGGGGGGTACAATGAGCAGTTCTTC. Drawing the rest from reference TRBV5-1 and TRBJ2-1, the complete variable domain is KAGVTQTPRYLIKTRGQQVTLSCSPISGHRSVSWYQQTPGQGLQFLFEYFSETQRNKGNFPGRFSGRQFSNSRSEMNVSTLELGDSALYLCASSQLAGGYNEQFFGPGTRLTVL.

This clonotype was observed many times. V usage is TRBV24-1 and J usage is TRBJ2-1; 11 nucleotides align to TRBD2. The CDR3 is 16 residues long. CDR1 and CDR2 (germline): KGHDR, SFDVKD. The J segment lost 6 bases and the V segment lost 0 bases, leaving 3 bases of the junction unmatched. CDR3 bases: TGTGCCACCAGTGATTTGCCTAGCGGGGGGATCAATGAGCAGTTCTTC. As protein: CATSDLPSGGINEQFF.

For the CDR3, the DNA is TGTGCCAGCAGCCCGGGGACTAGCCCGGATACGCAGTATTTT. Protein: CASSPGTSPDTQYF. The rearrangement links TRBV7-2 to TRBJ2-3; 9 bases fit TRBD2. Germline V CDR1 and CDR2: SGHTA, FQGNSA. The CDR3 length is 14 residues. V was pared by 5 bases and J by 6 bases, with 6 bases of the junction left unmatched.

The chain links TRBV12-3 or TRBV12-4 to TRBJ2-5; no firm D call. V dropped 6 bases and J dropped 5 bases, with 13 bases sitting between them. The CDR3 is made up of 13 amino acids. The CDR3 region has the DNA TGTGCCAGCAGACTTAATTGGGATGAGACCCAGTACTTC. This encodes CASRLNWDETQYF.

This clonotype is deemed medium-sized. The chain carries TRBV6-5 and TRBJ1-2, with unresolved D. The CDR3 length is 14 residues. The V end lost 0 bases, the J end lost 8 bases, and 13 bases lay between the germline ends. Germline CDR1 is MNHEY and CDR2 is SVGAGI. The CDR3 sequence is CASSYSPETFGYTF. The CDR3 DNA reads TGTGCCAGCAGTTACTCGCCCGAGACTTTCGGCTACACCTTC.

The chain combines TRBV10-3 with TRBJ1-1; D remains unclear. This CDR3 region has 13 residues. The germline CDR1 and CDR2 sequences are ENHRY and SYGVKD. V was cut by 6 bases and J by 0 bases, with 8 bases left in between. The CDR3 is CAISRDMNTEAFF. DNA of the CDR3: TGTGCCATCAGCCGAGATATGAACACTGAAGCTTTCTTT.